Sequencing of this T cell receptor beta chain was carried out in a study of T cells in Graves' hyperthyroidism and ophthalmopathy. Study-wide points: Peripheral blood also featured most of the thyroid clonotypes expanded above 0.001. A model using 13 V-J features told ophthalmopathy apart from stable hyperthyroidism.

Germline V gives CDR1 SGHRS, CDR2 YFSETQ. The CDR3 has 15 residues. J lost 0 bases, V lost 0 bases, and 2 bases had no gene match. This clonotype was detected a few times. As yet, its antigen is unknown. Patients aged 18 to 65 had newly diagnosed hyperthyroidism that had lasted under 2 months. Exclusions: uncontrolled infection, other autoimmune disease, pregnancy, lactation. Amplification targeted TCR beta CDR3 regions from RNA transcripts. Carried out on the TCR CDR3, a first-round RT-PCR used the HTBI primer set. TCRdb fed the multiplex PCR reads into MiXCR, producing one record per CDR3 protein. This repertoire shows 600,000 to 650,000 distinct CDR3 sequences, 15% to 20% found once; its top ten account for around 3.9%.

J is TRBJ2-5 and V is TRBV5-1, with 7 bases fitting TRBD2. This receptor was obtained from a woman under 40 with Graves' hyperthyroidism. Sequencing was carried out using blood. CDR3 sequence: CASSLAGGYQETQYF. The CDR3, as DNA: TGCGCCAGCAGCTTGGCCGGGGGGTACCAAGAGACCCAGTACTTC.